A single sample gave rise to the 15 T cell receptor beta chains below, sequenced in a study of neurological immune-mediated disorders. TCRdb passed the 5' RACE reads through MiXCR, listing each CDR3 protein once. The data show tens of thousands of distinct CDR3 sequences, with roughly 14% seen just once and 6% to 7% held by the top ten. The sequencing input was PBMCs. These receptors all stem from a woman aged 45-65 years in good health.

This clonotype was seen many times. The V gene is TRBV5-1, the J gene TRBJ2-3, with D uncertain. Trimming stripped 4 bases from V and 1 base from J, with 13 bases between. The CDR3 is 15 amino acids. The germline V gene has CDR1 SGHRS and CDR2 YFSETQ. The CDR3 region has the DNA TGCGCCAGCAGCCTCGGATCTCCGGGCACAGATACGCAGTATTTT. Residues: CASSLGSPGTDTQYF.

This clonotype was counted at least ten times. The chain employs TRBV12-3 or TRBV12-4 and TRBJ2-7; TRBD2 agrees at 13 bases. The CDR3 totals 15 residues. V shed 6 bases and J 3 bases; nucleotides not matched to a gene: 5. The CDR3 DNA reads TGTGCCAGCAGCGGACTAGCGGGGGCCAACTACGAGCAGTACTTC. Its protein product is CASSGLAGANYEQYF.

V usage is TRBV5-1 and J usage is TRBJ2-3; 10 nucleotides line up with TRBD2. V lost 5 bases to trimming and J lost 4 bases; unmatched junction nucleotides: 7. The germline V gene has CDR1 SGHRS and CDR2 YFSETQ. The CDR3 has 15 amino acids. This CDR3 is CASSRLAGVADTQYF. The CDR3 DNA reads TGCGCCAGCAGTCGTCTAGCGGGAGTTGCAGATACGCAGTATTTT.

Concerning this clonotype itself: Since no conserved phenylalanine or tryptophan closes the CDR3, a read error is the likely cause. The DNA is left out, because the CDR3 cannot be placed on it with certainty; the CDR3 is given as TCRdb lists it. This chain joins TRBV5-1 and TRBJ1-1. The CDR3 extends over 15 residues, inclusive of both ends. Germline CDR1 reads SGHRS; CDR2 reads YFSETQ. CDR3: CASSFSVNMNTEAVL.

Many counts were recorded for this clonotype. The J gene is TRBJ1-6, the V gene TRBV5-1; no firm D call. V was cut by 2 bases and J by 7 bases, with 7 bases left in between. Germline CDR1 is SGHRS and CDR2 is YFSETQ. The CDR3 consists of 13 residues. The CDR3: CASSFGFNSPLHF. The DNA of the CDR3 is TGCGCCAGCAGCTTCGGTTTCAATTCACCCCTCCACTTT.

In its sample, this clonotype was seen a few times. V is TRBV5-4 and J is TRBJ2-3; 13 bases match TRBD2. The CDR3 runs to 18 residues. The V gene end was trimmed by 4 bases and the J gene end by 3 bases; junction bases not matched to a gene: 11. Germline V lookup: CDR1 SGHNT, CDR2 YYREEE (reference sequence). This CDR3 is CASSMGTSGEIGTDTQYF. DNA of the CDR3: TGTGCCAGCAGCATGGGGACTAGCGGGGAGATCGGGACAGATACGCAGTATTTT.

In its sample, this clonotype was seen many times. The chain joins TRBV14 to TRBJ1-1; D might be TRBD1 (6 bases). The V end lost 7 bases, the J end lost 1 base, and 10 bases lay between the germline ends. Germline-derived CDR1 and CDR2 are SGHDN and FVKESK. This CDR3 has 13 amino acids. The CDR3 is CASKRQENTEAFF. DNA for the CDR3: TGTGCCAGCAAGAGACAGGAGAACACTGAAGCTTTCTTT.

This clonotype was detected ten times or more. This chain's CDR3 is CASSPFKRETQYF. DNA for the CDR3: TGTGCCAGCAGTCCGTTTAAAAGGGAGACCCAGTACTTC. The rearrangement uses TRBV28 and TRBJ2-5, with no clear D. This CDR3 is 13 amino acids long. Germline V gene sequence: CDR1 MDHEN, CDR2 SYDVKM. The germline V and J ends were trimmed by 5 bases and 5 bases, with 12 bases remaining between them.

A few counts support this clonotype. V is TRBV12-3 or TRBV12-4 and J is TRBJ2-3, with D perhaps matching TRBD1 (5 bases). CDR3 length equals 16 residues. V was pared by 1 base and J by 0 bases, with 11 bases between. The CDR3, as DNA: TGTGCCAGCAGTTTAGGAGTACAGGCGAGCACAGATACGCAGTATTTT. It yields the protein CASSLGVQASTDTQYF.

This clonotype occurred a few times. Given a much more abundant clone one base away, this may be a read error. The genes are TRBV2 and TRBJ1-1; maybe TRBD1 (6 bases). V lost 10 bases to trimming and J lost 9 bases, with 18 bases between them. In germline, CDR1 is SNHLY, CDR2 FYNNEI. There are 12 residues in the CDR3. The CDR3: CANRVTGNQAFF. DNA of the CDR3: TGTGCCAACAGGGTAACAGGCAATCAAGCTTTCTTT.

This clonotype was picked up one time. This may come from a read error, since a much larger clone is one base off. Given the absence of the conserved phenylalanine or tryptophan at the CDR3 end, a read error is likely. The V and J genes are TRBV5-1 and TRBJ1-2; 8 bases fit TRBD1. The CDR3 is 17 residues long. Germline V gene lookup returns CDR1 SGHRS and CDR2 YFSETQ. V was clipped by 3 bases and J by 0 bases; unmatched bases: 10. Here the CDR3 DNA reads TGCGCCAGCAGCTCTGGGTCAGGGGGCATCCCTAACTATGGCTACACCCTC. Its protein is CASSSGSGGIPNYGYTL.

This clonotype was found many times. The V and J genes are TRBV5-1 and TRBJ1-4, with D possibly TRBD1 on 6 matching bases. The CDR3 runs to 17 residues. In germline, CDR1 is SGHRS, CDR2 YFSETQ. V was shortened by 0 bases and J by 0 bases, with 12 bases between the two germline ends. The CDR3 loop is CASSLVGQIATNEKLFF. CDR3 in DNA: TGCGCCAGCAGCTTGGTCGGACAGATTGCAACTAATGAAAAACTGTTTTTT.

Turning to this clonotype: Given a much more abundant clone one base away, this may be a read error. The CDR3 loop is CASSLAWAARSSYDEQFF. The CDR3 DNA sequence: TGTGCCAGCAGCTTAGCTTGGGCAGCGCGAAGCTCCTACGATGAGCAGTTCTTC. V and J are TRBV7-6 and TRBJ2-1; D is undetermined. Per the germline V gene, CDR1 is SGHVS and CDR2 is FNYEAQ. The CDR3 covers 18 residues.

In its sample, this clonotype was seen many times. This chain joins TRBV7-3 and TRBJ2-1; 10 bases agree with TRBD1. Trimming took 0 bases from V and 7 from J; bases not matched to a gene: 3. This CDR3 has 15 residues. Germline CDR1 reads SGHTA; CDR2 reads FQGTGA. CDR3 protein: CASSLTRDRGNEQFF. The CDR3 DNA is TGTGCCAGCAGCTTAACCCGGGACAGGGGAAATGAGCAGTTCTTC.

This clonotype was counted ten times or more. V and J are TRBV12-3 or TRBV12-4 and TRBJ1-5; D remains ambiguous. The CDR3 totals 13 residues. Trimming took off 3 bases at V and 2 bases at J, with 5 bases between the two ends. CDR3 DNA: TGTGCCAGCAGTTTTGCAGGCAATCAGCCCCAGCATTTT. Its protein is CASSFAGNQPQHF.